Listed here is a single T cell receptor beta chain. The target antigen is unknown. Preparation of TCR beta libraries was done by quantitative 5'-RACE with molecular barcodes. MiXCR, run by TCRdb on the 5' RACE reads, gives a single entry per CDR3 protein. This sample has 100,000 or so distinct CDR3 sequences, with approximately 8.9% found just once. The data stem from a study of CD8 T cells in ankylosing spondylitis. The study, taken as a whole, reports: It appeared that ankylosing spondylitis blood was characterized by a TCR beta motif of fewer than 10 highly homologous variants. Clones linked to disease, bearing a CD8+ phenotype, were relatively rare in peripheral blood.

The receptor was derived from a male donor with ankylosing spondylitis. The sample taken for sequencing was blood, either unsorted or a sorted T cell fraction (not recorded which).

CDR3 sequence reads: CASSRLAEVAYEQYF. The CDR3 region has the DNA TGTGCCAGCAGCCGACTAGCGGAGGTTGCCTACGAGCAGTACTTC. V usage is TRBV28 and J usage is TRBJ2-7; 9 bases line up with TRBD2. The CDR3 consists of 15 residues. With 6 bases clipped from V and 2 bases from J, the junction kept 8 bases outside the gene matches. CDR1 and CDR2 (germline): MDHEN, SYDVKM.